Below are 23 T cell receptor beta chains sequenced from a single sample in a study of shared clonotypes between healthy human individuals. Clones were sequenced by immunoSEQ multiplex PCR, and TCRdb holds only the in-frame ones, with some missing. The table lists about 960,000 clones, roughly 72% of them singletons. Sequencing was performed on memory CD4+ T cells sorted from blood. Subset reported: CD45RA-negative fraction. The receptors were sampled from a man in his late teens or twenties in good health.

The V gene is TRBV5-1, the J gene TRBJ1-2; D remains ambiguous. Trimming stripped 4 bases from V and 3 bases from J, with 10 bases between. Germline V gene data show CDR1 as SGHRS and CDR2 as YFSETQ. CDR3 length equals 13 residues. The CDR3 DNA sequence: TGCGCCAGCAGCCCCGATTCGTACTATGGCTACACCTTC. Its protein is CASSPDSYYGYTF. The whole variable domain, remainder taken from reference TRBV5-1 and TRBJ1-2, is KAGVTQTPRYLIKTRGQQVTLSCSPISGHRSVSWYQQTPGQGLQFLFEYFSETQRNKGNFPGRFSGRQFSNSRSEMNVSTLELGDSALYLCASSPDSYYGYTFGSGTRLTVV.

The CDR3 coding sequence is TGTGCCTGGAGTGTACTCGCCAAAGACTATGGCTACACCTTC. Its translation: CAWSVLAKDYGYTF. This chain joins TRBV30 and TRBJ1-2; no firm D call. The germline gives CDR1 GTSNPN, CDR2 SVGIG (reference sequence). The CDR3 spans 14 residues. V was clipped by 0 bases and J by 3 bases, with 11 bases between them.

The chain uses TRBV7-6 and TRBJ2-2; D is ambiguous. This CDR3 is built from 12 residues. V was clipped by 3 bases and J by 5 bases, with 4 bases between them. From germline, CDR1 is SGHVS and CDR2 FNYEAQ. The CDR3 loop reads CASSLVTGELFF. Written as DNA, the CDR3 is TGTGCCAGCAGCTTGGTAACCGGGGAGCTGTTTTTT.

The chain carries TRBV28 and TRBJ1-5; 10 nucleotides align to TRBD1. This CDR3 is 14 amino acids long. After removal of 6 bases from V and 6 bases from J, the junction contained 5 bases not matched to a gene. CDR1 is MDHEN and CDR2 is SYDVKM in the germline V gene. The CDR3 sequence is CASRRTGGSQPQHF. For the CDR3, the DNA is TGTGCCAGCAGGCGGACAGGGGGGAGTCAGCCCCAGCATTTT.

This clone was counted only a few times. The CDR3 DNA sequence: TGTGCCATCAGTGCGGGGACGAATCAGCCCCAGCATTTT. It encodes CAISAGTNQPQHF. This sequence joins TRBV10-3 and TRBJ1-5; a weak D match, TRBD1 (5 bases). Germline CDR1 is ENHRY and CDR2 is SYGVKD. The CDR3 loop spans 13 amino acids. Between the trimmed V and J ends, which lost 4 bases and 4 bases, there was a span of 8 bases.

The rearrangement joins TRBV7-2 to TRBJ2-7; 10 nucleotides agree with TRBD2. The length of the CDR3 is 16 residues. Per germline, CDR1 SGHTA and CDR2 FQGNSA. Unmatched junction bases numbered 3, after V lost 1 base and J lost 0 bases. The DNA of the CDR3 is TGTGCCAGCAGCTTAGAATTAGCGGGAGGCTCCTACGAGCAGTACTTC. It encodes CASSLELAGGSYEQYF.

The V call is TRBV30, the J call TRBJ1-2; 7 bases agree with TRBD1. J lost 6 bases, V lost 7 bases, and 11 bases had no gene match. The CDR3 extends over 13 amino acids. The V gene's germline CDR1 is GTSNPN and CDR2 SVGIG (reference sequence). The CDR3: CALEFPGGNGYTF. In DNA form, the CDR3 reads TGTGCCTTAGAGTTCCCAGGGGGGAATGGCTACACCTTC.

The chain employs TRBV11-2 and TRBJ1-6; 7 positions agree with TRBD1. Trimming at V came to 5 bases and at J to 13 bases, leaving 5 bases not matched to a gene. This CDR3 has 12 residues. The germline V gene has CDR1 SGHAT and CDR2 FQNNGV. This chain's CDR3 is CASSIQGIPLHF. The CDR3 DNA sequence: TGTGCCAGCAGCATACAGGGGATCCCCCTCCACTTT.

The chain employs TRBV5-4 and TRBJ2-7; no definite D call. V was pared by 6 bases and J by 1 base, with 17 bases between. Germline V lookup: CDR1 SGHNT, CDR2 YYREEE (reference sequence). The length of the CDR3 is 15 residues. The CDR3 nucleotides read TGTGCCAGCACCTCCCCCCGAACAGCATCCTACGAGCAGTACTTC. Protein product: CASTSPRTASYEQYF.

V usage is TRBV5-1 and J usage is TRBJ2-3; 15 bases are a match to TRBD2. Germline trimming cut 2 bases from V and 4 bases from J; bases unmatched to any gene: 8. The germline V gene encodes CDR1 SGHRS and CDR2 YFSETQ. The CDR3 loop spans 18 amino acids. The CDR3 loop reads CASSFGLAGGPLADTQYF. CDR3 coding DNA: TGCGCCAGCAGCTTTGGACTAGCGGGGGGGCCATTGGCAGATACGCAGTATTTT.

The CDR3 sequence: CAWAQGDLYEQYF. The CDR3 nucleotides read TGTGCCTGGGCACAGGGGGACCTCTACGAGCAGTACTTC. The chain has TRBV30 and TRBJ2-7, with TRBD1 matching 8 bases. Germline values: CDR1 GTSNPN, CDR2 SVGIG (reference sequence). Trimming at V came to 5 bases and at J to 3 bases, leaving 6 bases not matched to a gene. This CDR3 is built from 13 residues.

The genes are TRBV7-9 and TRBJ1-3, with D maybe TRBD1 (6 bases). The CDR3 loop spans 17 amino acids. V lost 2 bases and J lost 0, with 14 bases in between. Looked up from germline, CDR1 is SEHNR and CDR2 is FQNEAQ (reference sequence). This chain's CDR3 is CASSLRQGQYSGNTIYF. In DNA form, the CDR3 reads TGTGCCAGCAGCTTAAGGCAGGGGCAATACTCTGGAAACACCATATATTTT.

This clone was picked up a small number of times. Within the sample, other DNA sequences also encode this same CDR3. The chain employs TRBV5-1 and TRBJ1-1; TRBD1 matches at 9 bases. V lost 4 bases, J lost 6 bases, and 7 bases stayed unmatched. Germline-derived CDR1 and CDR2 are SGHRS and YFSETQ. The CDR3 loop spans 14 amino acids. The CDR3 loop reads CASSPGQGVPEAFF. CDR3 DNA sequence: TGCGCCAGCAGCCCGGGACAGGGAGTACCTGAAGCTTTCTTT.

The DNA for the CDR3 is TGCAGTGCTAGAGATCCGGCTACGCAGTATTTT. It is translated as CSARDPATQYF. The V call is TRBV20-1, the J call TRBJ2-3; no firm D call. The CDR3 is made up of 11 amino acids. The V and J ends lost 0 bases and 8 bases respectively, with 6 bases between them. Germline CDR1 is DFQATT and CDR2 is SNEGSKA (reference sequence).

CDR3 in DNA: TGTGCCAGCAGCCCGTCCCTTGTTGGCACAGATACGCAGTATTTT. It encodes CASSPSLVGTDTQYF. The J gene is TRBJ2-3, the V gene TRBV7-2; D is undetermined. Germline CDR1 reads SGHTA; CDR2 reads FQGNSA. CDR3 size: 15 residues. The V end lost 5 bases, the J end lost 1 base, and 13 bases lay between the germline ends. The variable domain in full, with the rest retrieved from reference TRBV7-2 and TRBJ2-3, is GAGVSQSPSNKVTEKGKDVELRCDPISGHTALYWYRQSLGQGLEFLIYFQGNSAPDKSGLPSDRFSAERTGGSVSTLTIQRTQQEDSAVYLCASSPSLVGTDTQYFGPGTRLTVL.

This rearrangement joins TRBV18 to TRBJ2-7; D is perhaps TRBD1 (6 bases). V was pared by 5 bases and J by 1 base, with 12 bases between. The CDR3 contains 14 residues. Germline CDR1 and CDR2: KGHSH and LQKENI. The CDR3 region has the DNA TGTGCCAGCTCAAAGGACAGCCGGTCCTACGAGCAGTACTTC. Translated, it gives CASSKDSRSYEQYF. The variable domain in full, with the rest retrieved from reference TRBV18 and TRBJ2-7, is NAGVMQNPRHLVRRRGQEARLRCSPMKGHSHVYWYRQLPEEGLKFMVYLQKENIIDESGMPKERFSAEFPKEGPSILRIQQVVRGDSAAYFCASSKDSRSYEQYFGPGTRLTVT.

With regard to this clone: Other DNA sequences in this specimen translate into the identical CDR3. The V gene is TRBV5-1, the J gene TRBJ2-7; the match to TRBD1 covers 9 bases. CDR3 size: 14 residues. Germline loops: CDR1 SGHRS, CDR2 YFSETQ. J lost 0 bases, V lost 3 bases, and 1 base had no gene match. Written as DNA, the CDR3 is TGCGCCAGCAGCTCGGGACAGGGCTCCTACGAGCAGTACTTC. Its translation: CASSSGQGSYEQYF. The whole variable domain, filled in from reference TRBV5-1 and TRBJ2-7, reads KAGVTQTPRYLIKTRGQQVTLSCSPISGHRSVSWYQQTPGQGLQFLFEYFSETQRNKGNFPGRFSGRQFSNSRSEMNVSTLELGDSALYLCASSSGQGSYEQYFGPGTRLTVT.

This clone is a singleton in its sample. The rearrangement links TRBV2 to TRBJ2-5; 7 nucleotides line up with TRBD1. J gave up 5 bases and V 11 bases, and 11 bases lay outside the gene matches. This CDR3 contains 13 residues. Germline V gene sequence: CDR1 SNHLY, CDR2 FYNNEI. The CDR3 here is CASFRDSFETQYF. The CDR3 nucleotides are TGTGCCTCCTTCCGGGACAGTTTTGAGACCCAGTACTTC.

The V call is TRBV29-1, the J call TRBJ2-1; tentative D call: TRBD1 (5 bases). CDR3 length: 11 residues. The germline V gene encodes CDR1 SQVTM and CDR2 ANQGSEA. The V and J ends lost 4 bases and 6 bases respectively, with 7 bases between them. Written as DNA, the CDR3 is TGCAGCGTTGGAACAGGCAATGAGCAGTTCTTC. Protein: CSVGTGNEQFF.

This chain links TRBV5-1 with TRBJ1-5, with D uncertain. Germline lookup yields CDR1 SGHRS and CDR2 YFSETQ. This CDR3 is 15 amino acids long. Trimming shortened V by 0 bases and J by 3 bases, and 10 bases separated the two germline ends. CDR3 loop: CASSLGTANNQPQHF. In nucleotides, the CDR3 is TGCGCCAGCAGCTTGGGGACGGCCAACAATCAGCCCCAGCATTTT.

Comments on this clone: At the DNA level, this CDR3 is encoded by other sequences in the same sample as well. The rearrangement links TRBV20-1 to TRBJ1-5; D is unresolved. The ends were cut back, 3 bases at V and 2 bases at J, with 2 bases in the middle. CDR1 is DFQATT, CDR2 SNEGSKA, per germline (reference sequence). The CDR3 extends over 11 amino acids. In DNA form, the CDR3 reads TGCAGTGCTAGCGGCAATCAGCCCCAGCATTTT. This encodes CSASGNQPQHF.

V is TRBV5-1 and J is TRBJ2-3, with 10 bases identical to TRBD2. V shed 3 bases, J shed 4 bases, and the junction held 2 bases outside the gene matches. This CDR3 spans 14 amino acids. The germline V gene encodes CDR1 SGHRS and CDR2 YFSETQ. The CDR3 here is CASSSGTSADTQYF. The CDR3 DNA follows: TGCGCCAGCAGCTCGGGGACTAGCGCAGATACGCAGTATTTT.

The chain couples TRBV11-2 to TRBJ2-2; 8 nucleotides match TRBD1. CDR1 and CDR2 from the germline V gene are SGHAT and FQNNGV. Trimming at V came to 7 bases and at J to 2 bases, leaving 9 bases not matched to a gene. The CDR3 is 16 residues long. The CDR3 DNA sequence: TGTGCCAGCAAATTTTTTACAGGGGGAAACACCGGGGAGCTGTTTTTT. It specifies CASKFFTGGNTGELFF.